Sequencing of this T cell receptor (beta chain) was carried out in a study of cytomegalovirus exposure and HLA in healthy donors. General study points: Analysis performed later showed TCR beta chains linked to HLA being more clonally expanded than equally common others. TCR beta sequences reportedly predicted the HLA-A and HLA-B alleles of most subjects accurately.

On this clone: The antigen is not known.

Germline loops: CDR1 MDHEN, CDR2 SYDVKM. V lost 6 bases and J lost 3, with 11 bases in between. The CDR3 totals 13 residues. Donors were nominally healthy when sampled, though unrecorded immune exposures were likely. The primer mix had 60 Vbeta and 13 Jbeta primers. In the original workflow: In a later analysis, the count reached 80 million or so unique TCR beta chains, with around 10 million shared. Clones were sequenced by immunoSEQ multiplex PCR, and TCRdb holds only the in-frame ones, with some missing. Clone size and the V and J calls come from that table; the DNA yielded D and trimming. The sample gives over 70,000 clones, around 69% of which show up once; roughly an eighth is in the top ten.

This TCR was sampled from a human donor in good health. V is TRBV28 and J is TRBJ1-1; possibly TRBD1 for D (5 bases). Sequenced: PBMCs. CDR3 sequence (DNA): TGTGCCAGCAGAACCAGGGCTGACACTGAAGCTTTCTTT. This gives the protein CASRTRADTEAFF. Combining the CDR3 with reference TRBV28 and TRBJ1-1 gives the whole variable domain DVKVTQSSRYLVKRTGEKVFLECVQDMDHENMFWYRQDPGLGLRLIYFSYDVKMKEKGDIPEGYSVSREKKERFSLILESASTNQTSMYLCASRTRADTEAFFGQGTRLTVV.